This T cell receptor beta chain is from a study of T cell responses to AZD1222 COVID-19 vaccine. General study findings and limits: Mapped onto spike, vaccine-associated CD4 TCRs spanned it and were dominant at 160-218 and 743-854. Reports indicate that nearly half of spike-specific TCRs are directed at unmutated variant regions.

CDR1 LNHDA and CDR2 SQIVND come from the germline V gene (reference sequence). This CDR3 contains 15 residues. The junction had 4 bases not matched to a gene; V was cut back by 5 bases and J by 4 bases. Remarks on this clone: Its antigen is currently unknown.

This table comes from immunoSEQ multiplex PCR, and its TCRdb copy is limited to in-frame clones, with some not included. The profile shows roughly 120,000 clones, roughly 90% of them singletons. The source was peripheral blood, collected on day 0 of AZD1222 vaccination. This sequence joins TRBV19 and TRBJ2-2; 10 bases map to TRBD2. This sequence was found in an adult in good health. CDR3 residues: CASSPSGRGTGELFF. In DNA, the CDR3 is TGTGCCAGTAGTCCCAGCGGGAGGGGCACCGGGGAGCTGTTTTTT.